The present T cell receptor beta chain was sequenced within a study of T-cell memory formation after mild COVID-19. TCRdb recomputed calls from the 5' RACE reads with MiXCR, one row per CDR3 protein. Here the sample spans about 470,000 distinct CDR3 sequences, about 23% being singletons. This clonotype was seen ten or more times. CDR1 and CDR2 (germline): MNHEY, SMNVEV (reference sequence). The CDR3 has 16 residues. V was pared by 1 base and J by 3 bases, with 16 bases between. The receptor comes from an adult woman who had mild COVID-19 (a few samples of this study predate the infection). Cell type and time point are not known. The rearrangement uses TRBV27 and TRBJ2-7; D gene ambiguous. The sample taken for sequencing was PBMCs or a T cell subset sorted from them (not recorded which). The CDR3 protein is CASSLFSPRAGYEQYF. The CDR3 DNA reads as TGTGCCAGCAGTTTATTTTCCCCCCGGGCAGGCTACGAGCAGTACTTC.